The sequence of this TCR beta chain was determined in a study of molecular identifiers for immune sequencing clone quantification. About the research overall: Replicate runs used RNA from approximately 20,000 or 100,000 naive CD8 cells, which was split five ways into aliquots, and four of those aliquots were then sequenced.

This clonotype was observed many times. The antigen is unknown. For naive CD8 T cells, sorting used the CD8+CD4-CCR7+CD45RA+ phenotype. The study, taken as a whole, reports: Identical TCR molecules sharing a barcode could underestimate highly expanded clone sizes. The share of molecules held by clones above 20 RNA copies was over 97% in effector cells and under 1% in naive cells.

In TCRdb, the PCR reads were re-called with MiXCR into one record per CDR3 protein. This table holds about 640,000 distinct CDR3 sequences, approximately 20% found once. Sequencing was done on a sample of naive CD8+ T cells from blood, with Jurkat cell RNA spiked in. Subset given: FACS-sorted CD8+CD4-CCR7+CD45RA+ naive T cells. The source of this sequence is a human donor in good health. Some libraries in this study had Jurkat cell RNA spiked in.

The CDR3 protein is CAWSHSGGGADTQYF. The CDR3, as DNA: TGTGCCTGGAGTCACAGCGGGGGGGGAGCAGATACGCAGTATTTT. The chain couples TRBV30 to TRBJ2-3, with TRBD2 matching over 10 bases. The CDR3 is made up of 15 amino acids. V shed 2 bases, J shed 4 bases, and the junction held 6 bases outside the gene matches. CDR1 GTSNPN and CDR2 SVGIG come from the germline V gene (reference sequence).